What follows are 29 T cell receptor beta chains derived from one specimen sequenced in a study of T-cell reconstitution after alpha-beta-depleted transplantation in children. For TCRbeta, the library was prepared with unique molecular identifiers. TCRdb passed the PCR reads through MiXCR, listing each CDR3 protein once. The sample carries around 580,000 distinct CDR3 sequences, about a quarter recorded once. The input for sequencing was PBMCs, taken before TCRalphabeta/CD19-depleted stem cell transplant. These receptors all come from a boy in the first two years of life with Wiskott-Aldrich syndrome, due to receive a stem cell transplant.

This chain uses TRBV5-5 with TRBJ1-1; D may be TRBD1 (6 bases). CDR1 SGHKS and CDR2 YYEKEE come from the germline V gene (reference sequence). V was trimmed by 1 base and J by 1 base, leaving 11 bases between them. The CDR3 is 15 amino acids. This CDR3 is CASSLSGTQNTEAFF. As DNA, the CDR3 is TGTGCCAGCAGCTTGTCCGGGACACAGAACACTGAAGCTTTCTTT.

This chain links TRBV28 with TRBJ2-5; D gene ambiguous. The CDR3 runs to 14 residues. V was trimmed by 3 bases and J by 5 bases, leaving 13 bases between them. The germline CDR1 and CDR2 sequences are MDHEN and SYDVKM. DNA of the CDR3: TGTGCCAGCAGTTTCTCTCTGGCGGCGGAGACCCAGTACTTC. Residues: CASSFSLAAETQYF.

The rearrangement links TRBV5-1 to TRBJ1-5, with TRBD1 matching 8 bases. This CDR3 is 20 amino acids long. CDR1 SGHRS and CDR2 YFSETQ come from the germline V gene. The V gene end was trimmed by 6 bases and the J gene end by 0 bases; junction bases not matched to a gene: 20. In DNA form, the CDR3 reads TGCGCCAGCACCCGGACAGGGATATTGGGGGACAGCAATAGCAATCAGCCCCAGCATTTT. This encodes CASTRTGILGDSNSNQPQHF.

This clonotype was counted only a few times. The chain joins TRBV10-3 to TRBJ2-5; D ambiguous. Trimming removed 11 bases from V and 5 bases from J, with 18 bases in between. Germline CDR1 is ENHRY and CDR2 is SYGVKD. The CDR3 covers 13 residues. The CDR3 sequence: CASLGPPRETQYF. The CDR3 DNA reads TGTGCCTCGCTGGGCCCCCCCAGGGAGACCCAGTACTTC.

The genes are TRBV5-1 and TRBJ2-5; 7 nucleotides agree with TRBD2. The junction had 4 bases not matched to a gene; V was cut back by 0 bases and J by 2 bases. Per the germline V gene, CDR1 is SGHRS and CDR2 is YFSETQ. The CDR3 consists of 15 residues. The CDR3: CASSLVAGAQETQYF. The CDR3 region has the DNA TGCGCCAGCAGCTTGGTAGCGGGTGCGCAAGAGACCCAGTACTTC.

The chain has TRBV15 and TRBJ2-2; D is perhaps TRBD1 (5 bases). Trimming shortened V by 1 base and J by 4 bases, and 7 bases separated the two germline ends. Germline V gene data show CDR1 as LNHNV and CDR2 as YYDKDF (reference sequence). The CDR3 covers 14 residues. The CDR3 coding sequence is TGTGCCACCAGCAGAGGAGACAGCACCGGGGAGCTGTTTTTT. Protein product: CATSRGDSTGELFF.

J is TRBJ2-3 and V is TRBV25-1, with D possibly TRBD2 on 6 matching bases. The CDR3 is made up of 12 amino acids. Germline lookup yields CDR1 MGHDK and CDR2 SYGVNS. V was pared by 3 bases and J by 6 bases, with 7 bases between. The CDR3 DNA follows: TGTGCCAGCAGTGATGCGGGGGATACGCAGTATTTT. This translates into CASSDAGDTQYF.

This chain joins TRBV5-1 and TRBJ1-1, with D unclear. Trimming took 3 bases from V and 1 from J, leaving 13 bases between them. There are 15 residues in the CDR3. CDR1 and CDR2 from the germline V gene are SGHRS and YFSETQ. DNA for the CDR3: TGCGCCAGCAGCTCGACCTGGACGGGGAACACTGAAGCTTTCTTT. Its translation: CASSSTWTGNTEAFF.

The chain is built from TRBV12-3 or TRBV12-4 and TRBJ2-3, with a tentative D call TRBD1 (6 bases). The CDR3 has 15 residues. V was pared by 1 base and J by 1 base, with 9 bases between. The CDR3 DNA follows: TGTGCCAGCAGTTTAGAGGGGGTCGGCACAGATACGCAGTATTTT. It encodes CASSLEGVGTDTQYF.

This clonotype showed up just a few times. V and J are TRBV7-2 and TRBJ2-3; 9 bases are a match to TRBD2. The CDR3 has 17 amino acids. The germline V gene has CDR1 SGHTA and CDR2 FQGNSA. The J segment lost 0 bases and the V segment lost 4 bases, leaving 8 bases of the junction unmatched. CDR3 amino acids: CASSSGRLAASTDTQYF. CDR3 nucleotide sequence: TGTGCCAGCAGCTCCGGGCGACTAGCGGCTAGCACAGATACGCAGTATTTT.

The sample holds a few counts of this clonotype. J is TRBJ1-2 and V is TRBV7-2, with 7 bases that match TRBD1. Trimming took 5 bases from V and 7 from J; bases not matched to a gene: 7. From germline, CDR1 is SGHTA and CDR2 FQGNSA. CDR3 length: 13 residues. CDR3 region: CASSLDRDRGYTF. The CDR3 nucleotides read TGTGCCAGCAGCCTAGACAGGGATCGTGGCTACACCTTC.

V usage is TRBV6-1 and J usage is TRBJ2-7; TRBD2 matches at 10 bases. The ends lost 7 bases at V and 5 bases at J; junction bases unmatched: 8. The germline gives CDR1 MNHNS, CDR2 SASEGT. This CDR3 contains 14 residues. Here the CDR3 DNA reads TGTGCCAGCAAACGAGCGGGAGGGCCACACGAGCAGTACTTC. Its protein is CASKRAGGPHEQYF.

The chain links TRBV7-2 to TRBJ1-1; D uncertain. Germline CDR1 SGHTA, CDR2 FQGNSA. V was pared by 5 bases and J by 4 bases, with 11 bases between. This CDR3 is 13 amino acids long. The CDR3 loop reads CASSQQRGTEAFF. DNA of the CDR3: TGTGCCAGCAGCCAGCAAAGAGGCACTGAAGCTTTCTTT.

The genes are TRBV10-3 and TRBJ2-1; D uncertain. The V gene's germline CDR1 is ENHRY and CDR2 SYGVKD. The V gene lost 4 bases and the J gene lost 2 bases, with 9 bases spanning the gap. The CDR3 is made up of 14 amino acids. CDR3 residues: CAISAPTAYNEQFF. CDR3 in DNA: TGTGCCATCAGTGCCCCTACGGCCTACAATGAGCAGTTCTTC.

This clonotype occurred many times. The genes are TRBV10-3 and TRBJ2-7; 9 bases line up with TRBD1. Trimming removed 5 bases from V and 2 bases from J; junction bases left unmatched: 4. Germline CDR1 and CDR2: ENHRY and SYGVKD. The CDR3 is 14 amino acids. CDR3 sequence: CAISKTGGTYEQYF. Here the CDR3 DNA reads TGTGCCATCAGTAAGACAGGGGGAACCTACGAGCAGTACTTC.

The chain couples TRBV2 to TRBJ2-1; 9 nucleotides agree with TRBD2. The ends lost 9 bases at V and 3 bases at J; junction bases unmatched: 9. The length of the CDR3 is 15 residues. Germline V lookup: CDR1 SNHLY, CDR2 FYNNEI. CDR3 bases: TGTGCCAGTGGAGTGGTAGCGGGAGTCTACAATGAGCAGTTCTTC. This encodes CASGVVAGVYNEQFF.

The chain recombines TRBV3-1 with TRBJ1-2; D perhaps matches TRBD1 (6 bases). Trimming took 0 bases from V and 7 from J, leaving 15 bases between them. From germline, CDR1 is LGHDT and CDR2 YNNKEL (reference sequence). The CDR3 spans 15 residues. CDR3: CASSQDLGGRGGYTF. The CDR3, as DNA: TGTGCCAGCAGCCAAGATCTCGGGGGGCGCGGTGGCTACACCTTC.

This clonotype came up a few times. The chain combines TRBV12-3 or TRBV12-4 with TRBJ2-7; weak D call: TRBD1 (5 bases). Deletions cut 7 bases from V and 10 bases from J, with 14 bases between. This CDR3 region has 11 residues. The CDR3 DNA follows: TGTGCCAGCACGACAGTTGGACCCCAGTACTTC. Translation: CASTTVGPQYF.

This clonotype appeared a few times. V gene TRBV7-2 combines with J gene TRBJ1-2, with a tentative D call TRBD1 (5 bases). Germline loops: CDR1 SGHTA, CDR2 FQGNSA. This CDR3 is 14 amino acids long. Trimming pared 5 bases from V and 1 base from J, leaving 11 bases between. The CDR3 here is CASSRRGGNYGYTF. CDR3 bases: TGTGCCAGCAGCCGACGGGGGGGTAACTATGGCTACACCTTC.

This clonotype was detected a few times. Written as DNA, the CDR3 is TGTGCCAGCAGCCAAGATGTCTCAGTCGGCGGGTCACCCTACGAGCAGTACTTC. Protein product: CASSQDVSVGGSPYEQYF. The rearrangement links TRBV4-2 to TRBJ2-7, with D possibly matching TRBD2 (5 bases). CDR1 LGHNA and CDR2 YNFKEQ come from the germline V gene. This CDR3 region has 18 residues. Trimming shortened V by 0 bases and J by 2 bases, and 20 bases separated the two germline ends.

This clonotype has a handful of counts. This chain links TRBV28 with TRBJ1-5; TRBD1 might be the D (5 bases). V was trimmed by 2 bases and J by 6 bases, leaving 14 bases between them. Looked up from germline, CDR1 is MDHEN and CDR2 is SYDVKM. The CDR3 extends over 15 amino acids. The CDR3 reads CASSLGGVGGQPQHF. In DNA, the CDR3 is TGTGCCAGCAGTTTAGGGGGGGTTGGGGGTCAGCCCCAGCATTTT.

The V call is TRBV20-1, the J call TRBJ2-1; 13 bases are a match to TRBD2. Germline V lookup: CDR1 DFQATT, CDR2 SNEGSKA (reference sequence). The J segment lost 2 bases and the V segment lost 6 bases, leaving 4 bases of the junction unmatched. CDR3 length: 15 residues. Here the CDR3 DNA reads TGCAGTGCGACTAGCGGGAGGCTAGCCTACAATGAGCAGTTCTTC. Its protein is CSATSGRLAYNEQFF.

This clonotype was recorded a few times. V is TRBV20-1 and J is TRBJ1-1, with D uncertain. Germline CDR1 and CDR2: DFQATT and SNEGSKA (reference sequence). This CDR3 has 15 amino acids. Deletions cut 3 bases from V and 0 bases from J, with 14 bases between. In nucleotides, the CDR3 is TGCAGTGCTAGGAGGTCCAGGCGACTGAACACTGAAGCTTTCTTT. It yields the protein CSARRSRRLNTEAFF.

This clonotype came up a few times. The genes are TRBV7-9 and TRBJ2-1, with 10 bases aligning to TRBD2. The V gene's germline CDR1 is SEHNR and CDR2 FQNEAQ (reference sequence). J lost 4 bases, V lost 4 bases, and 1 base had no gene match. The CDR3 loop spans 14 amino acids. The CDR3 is CASSYSGGYNEQFF. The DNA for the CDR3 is TGTGCCAGCAGCTATAGCGGGGGGTACAATGAGCAGTTCTTC.

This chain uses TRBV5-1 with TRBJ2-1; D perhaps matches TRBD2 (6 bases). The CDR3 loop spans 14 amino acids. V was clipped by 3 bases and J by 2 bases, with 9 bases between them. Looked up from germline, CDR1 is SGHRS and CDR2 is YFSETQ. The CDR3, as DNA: TGCGCCAGCAGCTCTCTAGCGACCTACAATGAGCAGTTCTTC. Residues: CASSSLATYNEQFF. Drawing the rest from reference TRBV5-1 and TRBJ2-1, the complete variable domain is KAGVTQTPRYLIKTRGQQVTLSCSPISGHRSVSWYQQTPGQGLQFLFEYFSETQRNKGNFPGRFSGRQFSNSRSEMNVSTLELGDSALYLCASSSLATYNEQFFGPGTRLTVL.

Here the CDR3 DNA reads TGCAGTGCTCGCCGACTAGCGGGGCAGTACAATGAGCAGTTCTTC. Translated: CSARRLAGQYNEQFF. The V gene is TRBV20-1, the J gene TRBJ2-1, with TRBD2 matching over 11 bases. After removal of 5 bases from V and 4 bases from J, the junction contained 7 bases not matched to a gene. The CDR3 totals 15 residues. The germline V gene encodes CDR1 DFQATT and CDR2 SNEGSKA (reference sequence).

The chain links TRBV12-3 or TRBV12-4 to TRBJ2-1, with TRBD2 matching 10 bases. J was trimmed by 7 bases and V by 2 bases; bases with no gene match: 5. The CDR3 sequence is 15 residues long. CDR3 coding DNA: TGTGCCAGCAGTTTAAGCGGGAGGGCCGGAAATGAGCAGTTCTTC. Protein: CASSLSGRAGNEQFF.

CDR3 region: CASSGGSKKNIQYF. The CDR3 coding sequence is TGTGCCAGCAGCGGGGGATCAAAAAAAAACATTCAGTACTTC. This chain links TRBV5-4 with TRBJ2-4; D may match TRBD1 or TRBD2 (5 bases each). V lost 4 bases, J lost 4 bases, and 12 bases lay in between. Germline V gene data show CDR1 as SGHNT and CDR2 as YYREEE (reference sequence). The CDR3 covers 14 residues.

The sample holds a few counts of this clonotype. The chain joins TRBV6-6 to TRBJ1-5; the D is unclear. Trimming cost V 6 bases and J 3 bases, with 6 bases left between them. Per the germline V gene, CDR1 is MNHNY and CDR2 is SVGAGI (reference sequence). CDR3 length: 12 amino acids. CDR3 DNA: TGTGCCAGCAGGGTCGACAATCAGCCCCAGCATTTT. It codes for CASRVDNQPQHF.